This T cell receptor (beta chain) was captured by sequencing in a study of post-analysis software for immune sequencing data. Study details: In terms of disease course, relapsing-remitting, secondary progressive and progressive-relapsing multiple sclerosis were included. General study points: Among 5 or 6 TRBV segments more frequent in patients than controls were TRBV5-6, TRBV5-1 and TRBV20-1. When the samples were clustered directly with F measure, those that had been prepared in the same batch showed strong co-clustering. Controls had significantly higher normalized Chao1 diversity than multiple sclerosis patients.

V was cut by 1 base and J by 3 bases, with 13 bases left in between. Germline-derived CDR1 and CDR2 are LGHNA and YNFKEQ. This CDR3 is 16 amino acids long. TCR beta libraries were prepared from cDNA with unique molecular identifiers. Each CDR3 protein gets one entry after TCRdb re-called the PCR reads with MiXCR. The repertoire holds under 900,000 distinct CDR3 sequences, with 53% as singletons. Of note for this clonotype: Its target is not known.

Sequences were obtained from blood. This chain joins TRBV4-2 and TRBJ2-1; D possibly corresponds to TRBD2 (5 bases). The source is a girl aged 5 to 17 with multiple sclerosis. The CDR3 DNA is TGTGCCAGCAGCCAAGTTTCCTTAGCGCGCTACAATGAGCAGTTCTTC. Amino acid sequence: CASSQVSLARYNEQFF.